Listed below are T cell receptor beta chains from one sample, sequenced in a study of blood T cell repertoires in COVID-19. Generated by immunoSEQ multiplex PCR, the TCRdb table keeps only in-frame clones and is missing some. The table lists about 98,000 clones, 82% of them singletons, with approximately 10% in the top ten. Input material: peripheral blood. The receptor set was obtained from a man aged 70-80 years with active or convalescent COVID-19. Both conserved end residues are part of each CDR3. The D gene is left open where the match is weak. Clone size is shown for a subset of rows, as once, few, many or a class of expanded clone.

D gene: -; clone size: -; V gene: TRBV5-4; J gene: TRBJ1-6; CDR3 DNA: TGTGCCAGCAGCTTGGCAGGGGTTGGATCACCCCTCCACTTT; CDR3 protein: CASSLAGVGSPLHF
D gene: TRBD2; clone size: -; V gene: TRBV19; J gene: TRBJ2-5; CDR3 DNA: TGTGCCAGTAGTAGGCTAGCGGGGGTTCAAGAGACCCAGTACTTC; CDR3 protein: CASSRLAGVQETQYF
D gene: TRBD1; clone size: few; V gene: TRBV5-1; J gene: TRBJ1-3; CDR3 DNA: TGCGCCAGCAGCTTGGCCGGGACAGGGGTTGGAAACACCATATATTTT; CDR3 protein: CASSLAGTGVGNTIYF
D gene: -; clone size: -; V gene: TRBV19; J gene: TRBJ1-1; CDR3 DNA: TGTGCCAGTAGTATAATTGACAGCCCTGAAGCTTTCTTT; CDR3 protein: CASSIIDSPEAFF
D gene: -; clone size: -; V gene: TRBV5-1; J gene: TRBJ2-1; CDR3 DNA: TGCGCCAGCAGCTTCGGAGGGGTCAATGAGCAGTTCTTC; CDR3 protein: CASSFGGVNEQFF
D gene: TRBD2; clone size: few; V gene: TRBV11-3; J gene: TRBJ2-1; CDR3 DNA: TGTGCCAGCAGCTTGAGGAGCGGGGTATACAATGAGCAGTTCTTC; CDR3 protein: CASSLRSGVYNEQFF
D gene: -; clone size: -; V gene: TRBV7-8; J gene: TRBJ1-4; CDR3 DNA: TGTGCCAGCAGCTCCCTCCGGCCCTCAAGGAGAGAAAAACTGTTTTTT; CDR3 protein: CASSSLRPSRREKLFF
D gene: TRBD2; clone size: -; V gene: TRBV7-3; J gene: TRBJ2-3; CDR3 DNA: TGTGCCAGCAGCCCTATAGCGGGGGACACGCAGTATTTT; CDR3 protein: CASSPIAGDTQYF
D gene: -; clone size: -; V gene: TRBV18; J gene: TRBJ2-3; CDR3 DNA: TGTGCCAGCTCACCCAATCGACAGTTCACAGATACGCAGTATTTT; CDR3 protein: CASSPNRQFTDTQYF
D gene: -; clone size: -; V gene: TRBV27; J gene: TRBJ2-7; CDR3 DNA: TGTGCCAGCAGTACCGCAGGTTTATACGAGCAGTACTTC; CDR3 protein: CASSTAGLYEQYF
D gene: -; clone size: once; V gene: TRBV27; J gene: TRBJ1-5; CDR3 DNA: TGTGCCAGCAGTTTATCTGGTCGTTCGGGAGGGGGCAATCAGCCCCAGCATTTT; CDR3 protein: CASSLSGRSGGGNQPQHF
D gene: -; clone size: -; V gene: TRBV10-3; J gene: TRBJ1-1; CDR3 DNA: TGTGCCATCAGTGTCGGGGGGCGGGTGAACACTGAAGCTTTCTTT; CDR3 protein: CAISVGGRVNTEAFF
D gene: -; clone size: once; V gene: TRBV7-8; J gene: TRBJ2-6; CDR3 DNA: TGTGCCAGCAGCCCTAACGGGGTATTGGGGTCTGGGGCCAACGTCCTGACTTTC; CDR3 protein: CASSPNGVLGSGANVLTF
D gene: TRBD2; clone size: -; V gene: TRBV10-3; J gene: TRBJ2-3; CDR3 DNA: TGTGCCATCAGGACTAGCGGGGGTAGCACAGATACGCAGTATTTT; CDR3 protein: CAIRTSGGSTDTQYF
D gene: TRBD1; clone size: few; V gene: TRBV30; J gene: TRBJ1-2; CDR3 DNA: TGTGCCTGGAGTGCCACAGGGGCGCGAGGCTACACCTTC; CDR3 protein: CAWSATGARGYTF
D gene: -; clone size: -; V gene: TRBV7-3; J gene: TRBJ2-1; CDR3 DNA: TGTGCCAGCAGCCCCCTAGGACAGCACAATGAGCAGTTCTTC; CDR3 protein: CASSPLGQHNEQFF
D gene: TRBD2; clone size: -; V gene: TRBV7-8; J gene: TRBJ2-1; CDR3 DNA: TGTGCCAGCAGTTCTAGCGGGGGGAGATACAATGAGCAGTTCTTC; CDR3 protein: CASSSSGGRYNEQFF
D gene: -; clone size: -; V gene: TRBV3-1/TRBV3-2; J gene: TRBJ1-5; CDR3 DNA: TGTGCCAGCAGCCAAGCCCTAGGAGATCAGCCCCAGCATTTT; CDR3 protein: CASSQALGDQPQHF
D gene: TRBD1; clone size: -; V gene: TRBV25-1; J gene: TRBJ2-7; CDR3 DNA: TGTGCCAGCAGTGCCGGACAGGCCTACGAGCAGTACTTC; CDR3 protein: CASSAGQAYEQYF
D gene: -; clone size: -; V gene: TRBV19; J gene: TRBJ2-4; CDR3 DNA: TGTGCCAGTAGTATCGGTGTAATAGCCAAAAACATTCAGTACTTC; CDR3 protein: CASSIGVIAKNIQYF
D gene: TRBD1; clone size: -; V gene: TRBV4-2; J gene: TRBJ2-3; CDR3 DNA: TGTGCCAGCAGCCAGGAACGTAGACAGGGGCGACGCAGTATAGATACGCAGTATTTT; CDR3 protein: CASSQERRQGRRSIDTQYF
D gene: -; clone size: -; V gene: TRBV19; J gene: TRBJ2-4; CDR3 DNA: TGTGCCAGTAGTATGGATCCTAGCGATGCTTTAGCCAAAAACATTCAGTACTTC; CDR3 protein: CASSMDPSDALAKNIQYF
D gene: TRBD1; clone size: -; V gene: TRBV18; J gene: TRBJ2-7; CDR3 DNA: TGTGCCAGCTCACCTGGACAGGGACATACCTACGAGCAGTACTTC; CDR3 protein: CASSPGQGHTYEQYF
D gene: -; clone size: -; V gene: TRBV4-2; J gene: TRBJ1-6; CDR3 DNA: TGTGCCAGCAGCCAAGATCCTGGGGGCCCAAATTCACCCCTCCACTTT; CDR3 protein: CASSQDPGGPNSPLHF
D gene: -; clone size: medium-sized; V gene: TRBV6-2/TRBV6-3; J gene: TRBJ2-5; CDR3 DNA: TGTGCCAGCAGTTACGAACGGATAGACTACCAAGAGACCCAGTACTTC; CDR3 protein: CASSYERIDYQETQYF
D gene: -; clone size: -; V gene: TRBV7-2; J gene: TRBJ2-7; CDR3 DNA: TGTGCCAGCTCCTCTAACAGCAACGAGCAGTACTTC; CDR3 protein: CASSSNSNEQYF
D gene: TRBD2; clone size: -; V gene: TRBV7-3; J gene: TRBJ2-6; CDR3 DNA: TGTGCCAGCAGCTTAGCGGGGGGGACCTCTGGGGCCAACGTCCTGACTTTC; CDR3 protein: CASSLAGGTSGANVLTF
D gene: TRBD2; clone size: -; V gene: TRBV7-7; J gene: TRBJ2-3; CDR3 DNA: TGTGCTAGCAGCCGGGGGGGCACAGATACGCAGTATTTT; CDR3 protein: CASSRGGTDTQYF
D gene: TRBD1; clone size: -; V gene: TRBV18; J gene: TRBJ2-5; CDR3 DNA: TGTGCCAGCTCACCACTTGGACAGGGTGAGAAGACCCAGTACTTC; CDR3 protein: CASSPLGQGEKTQYF
D gene: -; clone size: -; V gene: TRBV11-2; J gene: TRBJ1-5; CDR3 DNA: TGTGCCAGCAGCTTCGGGGAGGACCAGCCCCAGCATTTT; CDR3 protein: CASSFGEDQPQHF
D gene: -; clone size: few; V gene: TRBV5-6; J gene: TRBJ2-5; CDR3 DNA: TGTGCCAGCAGCTTGACCAGAGGGAGGGAGACCCAGTACTTC; CDR3 protein: CASSLTRGRETQYF
D gene: TRBD1; clone size: -; V gene: TRBV5-1; J gene: TRBJ1-2; CDR3 DNA: TGCGCCAGCAGCCTACTAGGACAGGGGTATGGCTACACCTTC; CDR3 protein: CASSLLGQGYGYTF
D gene: TRBD1; clone size: -; V gene: TRBV11-2; J gene: TRBJ1-1; CDR3 DNA: TGTGCCAGCAGCTACGTAGTACTCAGGGGGGCTGAAGCTTTCTTT; CDR3 protein: CASSYVVLRGAEAFF
D gene: -; clone size: -; V gene: TRBV19; J gene: TRBJ2-1; CDR3 DNA: TGTGCCAGTAGTTCCGGACGTTTCAGGGTCCATGAGCAGTTCTTC; CDR3 protein: CASSSGRFRVHEQFF
D gene: -; clone size: -; V gene: TRBV6-5; J gene: TRBJ2-3; CDR3 DNA: TGTGCAACCAGCAGGGACATACTTAGCACAGATACGCAGTATTTT; CDR3 protein: CATSRDILSTDTQYF
D gene: TRBD1; clone size: -; V gene: TRBV7-9; J gene: TRBJ2-5; CDR3 DNA: TGTGCCAGCACCACAGGGGGCGTAGAGACCCAGTACTTC; CDR3 protein: CASTTGGVETQYF
D gene: TRBD1; clone size: -; V gene: TRBV4-1; J gene: TRBJ2-1; CDR3 DNA: TGCGCCAGCAGCCAAGTCCCGGGACAGGGGGCAGGTGAGCAGTTCTTC; CDR3 protein: CASSQVPGQGAGEQFF
D gene: -; clone size: -; V gene: TRBV2; J gene: TRBJ1-3; CDR3 DNA: TGTGCCAGCAGTGACGAGTTCTCTGGAAACACCATATATTTT; CDR3 protein: CASSDEFSGNTIYF
D gene: TRBD1; clone size: once; V gene: TRBV28; J gene: TRBJ1-2; CDR3 DNA: TGTGCCAGCACCGGAGGGGGCCTCTATGGCTACACCTTC; CDR3 protein: CASTGGGLYGYTF
D gene: -; clone size: few; V gene: TRBV3-1/TRBV3-2; J gene: TRBJ2-7; CDR3 DNA: TGTGCCAGCAGCCCGGGGTACGAGCAGTACTTC; CDR3 protein: CASSPGYEQYF
D gene: TRBD2; clone size: -; V gene: TRBV19; J gene: TRBJ2-1; CDR3 DNA: TGTGCCAGTAGTATAGATCCTGGCGGGGGGCGCAATGAGCAGTTCTTC; CDR3 protein: CASSIDPGGGRNEQFF
D gene: -; clone size: medium-sized; V gene: TRBV5-6; J gene: TRBJ1-1; CDR3 DNA: TGTGCCAGCAGCTTGAGGGGCACTGAAGCTTTCTTT; CDR3 protein: CASSLRGTEAFF
D gene: TRBD2; clone size: -; V gene: TRBV6-5; J gene: TRBJ2-2; CDR3 DNA: TGTGCCAGCAGACTAGCGGGGGGGGCTACCGCGGAGCTGTTTTTT; CDR3 protein: CASRLAGGATAELFF
D gene: -; clone size: -; V gene: TRBV2; J gene: TRBJ1-1; CDR3 DNA: TGTGCCAGCAGAGGACCGGGAAACGGTGGATACACTGAAGCTTTCTTT; CDR3 protein: CASRGPGNGGYTEAFF
D gene: TRBD1; clone size: once; V gene: TRBV7-9; J gene: TRBJ1-2; CDR3 DNA: TGTGCCAGCAGCTTAGAACCCGGGACAGGGAAAGGTGGCTACACCTTC; CDR3 protein: CASSLEPGTGKGGYTF
D gene: TRBD1; clone size: -; V gene: TRBV6-6; J gene: TRBJ2-1; CDR3 DNA: TGTGCCAGCCAAAGTCCCGGGACAGGGGAACAGCAGTTCTTC; CDR3 protein: CASQSPGTGEQQFF
D gene: TRBD1; clone size: -; V gene: TRBV11-2; J gene: TRBJ2-2; CDR3 DNA: TGTGCCAGCAGCCCGGACAGGGGAAACACCGGGGAGCTGTTTTTT; CDR3 protein: CASSPDRGNTGELFF
D gene: TRBD1; clone size: -; V gene: TRBV6-1; J gene: TRBJ2-1; CDR3 DNA: TGTGCCAGCAGTGCTGCGACAGGGATCAGTCTATTCAATGAGCAGTTCTTC; CDR3 protein: CASSAATGISLFNEQFF
D gene: TRBD1; clone size: -; V gene: TRBV18; J gene: TRBJ1-6; CDR3 DNA: TGTGCCAGCTCACCCTTCTCCGGGACAGCTAATTCACCCCTCCACTTT; CDR3 protein: CASSPFSGTANSPLHF
D gene: -; clone size: few; V gene: TRBV19; J gene: TRBJ1-2; CDR3 DNA: TGTGCCAGTAGTCCGGGGGGCGTTGGTGGCTACACCTTC; CDR3 protein: CASSPGGVGGYTF
D gene: TRBD1; clone size: once; V gene: TRBV27; J gene: TRBJ2-7; CDR3 DNA: TGTGCCAGCAGCCAGGGACAGGGAACGACCTACGAGCAGTACTTC; CDR3 protein: CASSQGQGTTYEQYF
D gene: -; clone size: -; V gene: TRBV5-4; J gene: TRBJ2-1; CDR3 DNA: TGTGCCAGCCACCCCCCCCGGGGGGCCTCCTACAATGAGCAGTTCTTC; CDR3 protein: CASHPPRGASYNEQFF
D gene: -; clone size: -; V gene: TRBV6-6; J gene: TRBJ1-2; CDR3 DNA: TGTGCCAGCAGTTACTCGCTGGGAGGCTATGGCTACACCTTC; CDR3 protein: CASSYSLGGYGYTF
D gene: -; clone size: -; V gene: TRBV2; J gene: TRBJ1-4; CDR3 DNA: TGTGCCAGCAGTACCCACAACCGGGAAGAAAAACTGTTTTTT; CDR3 protein: CASSTHNREEKLFF
D gene: -; clone size: -; V gene: TRBV7-3; J gene: TRBJ2-4; CDR3 DNA: TGTGCCAACTGGGAGTCAGCCAAAAACATTCAGTACTTC; CDR3 protein: CANWESAKNIQYF